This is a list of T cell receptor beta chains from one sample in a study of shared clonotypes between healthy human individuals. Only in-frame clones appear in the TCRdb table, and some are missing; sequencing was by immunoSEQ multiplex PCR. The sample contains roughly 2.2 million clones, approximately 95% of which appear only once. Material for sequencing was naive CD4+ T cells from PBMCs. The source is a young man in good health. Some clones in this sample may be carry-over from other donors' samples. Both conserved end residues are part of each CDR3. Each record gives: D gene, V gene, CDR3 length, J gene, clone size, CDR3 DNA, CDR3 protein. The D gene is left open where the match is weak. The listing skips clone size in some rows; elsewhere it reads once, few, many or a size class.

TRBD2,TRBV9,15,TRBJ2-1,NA,TGTGCCAGCAGCGTGACTAGCGGGCTTTACAATGAGCAGTTCTTC,CASSVTSGLYNEQFF
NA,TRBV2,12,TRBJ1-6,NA,TGTGCCAGCAGTGAAGGAGGGGAGCCCCTCCACTTT,CASSEGGEPLHF
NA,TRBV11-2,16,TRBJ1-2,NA,TGTGCCAGCAGCTTTCCCCTGGCAAACTCTAACTATGGCTACACCTTC,CASSFPLANSNYGYTF
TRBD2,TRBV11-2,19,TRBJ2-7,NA,TGTGCCAGCAGCCACATTAAAAGACTAGCGGGGAGGAACTCCTACGAGCAGTACTTC,CASSHIKRLAGRNSYEQYF
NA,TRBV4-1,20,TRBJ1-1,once,TGCGCCAGCAGCCAAGGGTTTGGGGGAGACAGGCCGGCAGGAGCACTGGGAGCTTTCTTT,CASSQGFGGDRPAGALGAFF
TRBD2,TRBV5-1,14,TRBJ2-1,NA,TGCGCCAGCTATGCTAGCGGGAGCTACAATGAGCAGTTCTTC,CASYASGSYNEQFF
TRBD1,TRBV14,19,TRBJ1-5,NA,TGTGCCAGCCACACCGACGGACAGGGTGAGTGGTTTAGCAATCAGCCCCAGCATTTT,CASHTDGQGEWFSNQPQHF
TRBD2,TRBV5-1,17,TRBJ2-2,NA,TGCGCCAGCAGCCCGACAGCGGGAGGGCTGCGGGGCGGGGAGCTGTTTTTT,CASSPTAGGLRGGELFF
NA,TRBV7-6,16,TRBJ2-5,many,TGTGCCAGCAGCCGAGGGACTTGGACAGACCAAGAGACCCAGTACTTC,CASSRGTWTDQETQYF
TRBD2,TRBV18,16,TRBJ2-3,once,TGTGCCAGCTCACCACCGGGACTAGCGACCCCGGATACGCAGTATTTT,CASSPPGLATPDTQYF
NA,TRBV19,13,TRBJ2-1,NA,TGTGCCGCTCGCGGCCCCTCCTACAATGAGCAGTTCTTC,CAARGPSYNEQFF
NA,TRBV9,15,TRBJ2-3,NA,TGTGCCAGCAGCGTAGGTTTCGGGGGCACAGATACGCAGTATTTT,CASSVGFGGTDTQYF